The present T cell receptor beta chain was sequenced within a study of OX40 agonist ivuxolimab in advanced cancers. About the study: Administration of intravenous ivuxolimab to patients occurred every 2 weeks at 0.01 to 10 mg/kg.

The table came from immunoSEQ multiplex PCR; TCRdb's copy has only in-frame clones and leaves some out. The sample shows 98,000 or so clones, approximately 89% of them seen only once. This TCR was recovered from an adult with an advanced solid tumor such as melanoma, head and neck, liver or kidney cancer. Here the sequenced sample was CD4+ or CD8+ T cells sorted from blood, taken in a trial of the OX40 agonist ivuxolimab.

Written as DNA, the CDR3 is TGCGCCAGCAGCCAACCTCAGAGGAATCAGCCCCAGCATTTT. Residues: CASSQPQRNQPQHF. The chain combines TRBV4-1 with TRBJ1-5, with D unclear. V dropped 2 bases and J dropped 4 bases, with 9 bases sitting between them. The CDR3 contains 14 residues. Germline values: CDR1 MGHRA, CDR2 YSYEKL.